This TCR beta chain emerged from a study of Graves' ophthalmopathy and Graves' hyperthyroidism. Study observations and caveats: Blood shared most expanded thyroid clonotypes above 0.001 frequency. With 60% to 71% sensitivity and approximately 72% specificity, the model predicted ophthalmopathy progression.

Hyperthyroidism cases were recent diagnoses of under 2 months' duration in people aged 18 to 65. None of the included patients had other autoimmune diseases, uncontrolled infections, pregnancy or lactation, as these led to exclusion. The V gene lost 1 base and the J gene lost 1 base, with 10 bases spanning the gap. The CDR3 is made up of 14 amino acids. Germline V gives CDR1 DFQATT, CDR2 SNEGSKA (reference sequence). TCR beta CDR3 regions were amplified from RNA transcripts. The first round was an RT-PCR with HTBI primers, and the second round was a multiplex PCR. TCRdb itself ran the multiplex PCR reads through MiXCR, one entry per CDR3 protein. The profile shows some 350,000 distinct CDR3 sequences, about 18% of them singletons. Ten or more counts support this clonotype. Its antigen is currently unknown.

This receptor was obtained from an adult woman with stable Graves' hyperthyroidism. The chain couples TRBV20-1 to TRBJ1-1, with a tentative D call TRBD1 (5 bases). Sequencing used peripheral blood. The CDR3 DNA sequence: TGCAGTGCTAGAGGGGGGGTCCGGAACACTGAAGCTTTCTTT. It yields the protein CSARGGVRNTEAFF.